These 5 T cell receptor beta chains came from one sample sequenced in a study of cytomegalovirus exposure and HLA in healthy donors. Both 60 Vbeta primers and 13 Jbeta primers went into the PCR. Sequencing used immunoSEQ multiplex PCR; TCRdb keeps in-frame clones, though not all of them. The repertoire holds 150,000 to 200,000 clones, with 79% as singletons. The sequencing sample was made of PBMCs. Receptor source: a man aged 35-49 years in good health and CMV-seronegative.

The V gene is TRBV11-1, the J gene TRBJ2-3; 8 nucleotides match TRBD2. The CDR3 loop spans 16 amino acids. Germline assignment: CDR1 SGHAT and CDR2 FQDESV (reference sequence). J was trimmed by 3 bases and V by 1 base; bases with no gene match: 6. The CDR3 coding sequence is TGTGCCAGCAGCTTAGGGTGGCGGGGGGCTACAGATACGCAGTATTTT. Its protein is CASSLGWRGATDTQYF.

V and J are TRBV18 and TRBJ1-4; D may be TRBD1 (5 bases). Germline V gene sequence: CDR1 KGHSH, CDR2 LQKENI. There are 16 residues in the CDR3. With 6 bases removed from V and 4 bases from J, the gap between germline ends came to 18 bases. CDR3 nucleotides: TGTGCCAGCTCGCCTTCTCAGACAGAAATTAATGAAAAACTGTTTTTT. Its translation: CASSPSQTEINEKLFF.

This chain connects TRBV5-6 to TRBJ2-1; D may be TRBD2 (6 bases). CDR3 size: 14 residues. Germline CDR1 is SGHDT and CDR2 is YYEEEE. Trimming cost V 0 bases and J 7 bases, with 11 bases left between them. CDR3 bases: TGTGCCAGCAGCTTGGCGTATGCGGGAAATGAGCAGTTCTTC. Encoded protein: CASSLAYAGNEQFF.

The gene calls are TRBV11-2 and TRBJ2-7; TRBD2 aligns across 7 bases. The germline V gene encodes CDR1 SGHAT and CDR2 FQNNGV. The trim removed 6 bases at V and 2 bases at J, leaving 10 bases unmatched. This CDR3 is 15 amino acids long. DNA for the CDR3: TGTGCCAGCAGTGCAGCCTTGGGGGGGGCCTACGAGCAGTACTTC. This encodes CASSAALGGAYEQYF.

The genes are TRBV27 and TRBJ2-1; TRBD2 agrees at 7 bases. V was pared by 6 bases and J by 2 bases, with 4 bases of the junction left unmatched. Germline CDR1 reads MNHEY; CDR2 reads SMNVEV (reference sequence). The CDR3 is 14 amino acids. The DNA for the CDR3 is TGTGCCAGCAGGGCGGCGGGAGCCTACAATGAGCAGTTCTTC. Amino acid sequence: CASRAAGAYNEQFF.